Ten or more counts support the clone carrying this T cell receptor (beta chain). This entry comes from a study of molecular identifiers for immune sequencing clone quantification. Trimming took 1 base from V and 0 from J, leaving 7 bases between them. Germline CDR1 is DFQATT and CDR2 is SNEGSKA (reference sequence). The CDR3 runs to 14 residues. One entry per CDR3 protein results from TCRdb running MiXCR on the PCR reads. The data show fewer than 350,000 distinct CDR3 sequences, with around a fifth seen just once and roughly 0.8% held by the top ten. This TCR was recovered from a human donor in good health. Some libraries in this study had Jurkat cell RNA spiked in. The material sequenced was naive CD8+ T cells from blood, with Jurkat cell RNA spiked in. Subset of the sample: FACS-sorted CD8+CD4-CCR7+CD45RA+ naive T cells. The rearrangement uses TRBV20-1 and TRBJ2-4; no clear D gene. The CDR3 bases are TGCAGTGCTAGAGCCACCGAAGCCAAAAACATTCAGTACTTC. This gives the protein CSARATEAKNIQYF.